This TCR beta chain was profiled in a study of cytotoxic CD8 clonotypes in ibrutinib-treated CLL. Libraries were prepared by immunoSEQ multiplex PCR; TCRdb keeps only in-frame clonotypes and omits some of them. Of under 150,000 clones detected, around four fifths appear once; the ten largest clones hold approximately 3.5%. Concerning this clone: As yet, its antigen is unknown.

The study, taken as a whole, reports: Starting clonality was above that of age-matched healthy donors and tracked circulating CD8+ T-cell counts.

The CDR3 is 14 amino acids. Trimming stripped 5 bases from V and 3 bases from J, with 14 bases between. Germline V gene data show CDR1 as SGHDT and CDR2 as YYEEEE. This specimen consisted of PBMCs, obtained after 24 months of ibrutinib treatment. The sequence was obtained from a human donor with chronic lymphocytic leukemia. The chain carries TRBV5-6 and TRBJ1-1, with a tentative D call TRBD1 (6 bases). This CDR3 reads CASRLTGTDTEAFF. The DNA for the CDR3 is TGTGCCAGCAGACTGACAGGTACGGACACTGAAGCTTTCTTT.